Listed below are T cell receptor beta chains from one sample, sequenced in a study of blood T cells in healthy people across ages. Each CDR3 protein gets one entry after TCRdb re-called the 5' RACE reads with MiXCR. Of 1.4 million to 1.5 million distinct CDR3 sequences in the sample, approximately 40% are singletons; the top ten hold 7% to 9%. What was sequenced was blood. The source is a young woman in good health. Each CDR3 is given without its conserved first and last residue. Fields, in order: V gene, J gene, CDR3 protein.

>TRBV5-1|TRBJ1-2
ASSLESGSSSYGYT
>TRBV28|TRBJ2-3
ASSSTGTRTDTQY
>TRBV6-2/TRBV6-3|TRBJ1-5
ASLGRYSNQPQH
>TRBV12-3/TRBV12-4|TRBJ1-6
ASSLGGGVQGSSPLH
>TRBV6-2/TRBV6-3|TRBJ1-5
ASSYAGTSNQPQH
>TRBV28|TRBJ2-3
ASSLTGGLTDTQY
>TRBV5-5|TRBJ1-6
ASSEYDRALNSPLH
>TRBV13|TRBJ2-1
ASSQTSSSYNEQF
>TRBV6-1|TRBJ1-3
ASSEITGTTGNTIY
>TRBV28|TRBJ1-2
ASSQTGQGYT
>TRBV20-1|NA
SAPERGQGVYEQY
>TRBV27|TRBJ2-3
ASSPREGGGADTQY
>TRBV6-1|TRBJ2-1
ASSEDSSASYNEQF
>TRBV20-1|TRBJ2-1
SASGSIYNEQF
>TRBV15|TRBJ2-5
ATSREEQETQY
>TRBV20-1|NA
SASTASSGKAREQY
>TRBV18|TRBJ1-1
ASSSKEGRTEAF
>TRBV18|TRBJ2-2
ASSPPTGESYTGELF
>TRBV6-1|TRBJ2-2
ASRFSGGGTGELF